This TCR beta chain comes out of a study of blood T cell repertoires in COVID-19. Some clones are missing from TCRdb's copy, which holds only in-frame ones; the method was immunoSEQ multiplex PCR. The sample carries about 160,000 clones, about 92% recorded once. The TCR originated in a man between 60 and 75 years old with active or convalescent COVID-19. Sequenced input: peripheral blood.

Written as DNA, the CDR3 is TGCAGTGCCCAGCCGCGGGAGGAAGCTTTCTTT. Residues: CSAQPREEAFF. The V gene is TRBV20-1, the J gene TRBJ1-1; D ambiguous. The CDR3 spans 11 residues. Per germline, CDR1 DFQATT and CDR2 SNEGSKA (reference sequence). V was shortened by 6 bases and J by 8 bases, with 13 bases between the two germline ends.